The 21 T cell receptor beta chains reported below all come from one sample, sequenced in a study of T cells in Graves' hyperthyroidism and ophthalmopathy. Amplified TCR beta CDR3 regions derived from RNA transcripts. HTBI primers were employed in a first-round RT-PCR of the TCR CDR3. TCRdb used MiXCR to reprocess the multiplex PCR reads, holding one entry per CDR3 protein. There are a few hundred thousand distinct CDR3 sequences in the sample; 15% to 19% occur only once, and under 7.5% lies in the top ten. The sequencing sample was made of blood. These receptors came from a woman in her 30s with Graves' hyperthyroidism.

The V call is TRBV14, the J call TRBJ2-1; D is tentatively TRBD1 or TRBD2 (5 bases each). Trimming pared 0 bases from V and 2 bases from J, leaving 11 bases between. Germline V lookup: CDR1 SGHDN, CDR2 FVKESK. This CDR3 has 16 amino acids. In DNA, the CDR3 is TGTGCCAGCAGCCAAGAGATGGGACGGGCCTACAATGAGCAGTTCTTC. It translates to CASSQEMGRAYNEQFF. The complete variable domain, with remaining parts taken from reference TRBV14 and TRBJ2-1, reads EAGVTQFPSHSVIEKGQTVTLRCDPISGHDNLYWYRRVMGKEIKFLLHFVKESKQDESGMPNNRFLAERTGGTYSTLKVQPAELEDSGVYFCASSQEMGRAYNEQFFGPGTRLTVL.

This clonotype was counted ten times or more. The chain carries TRBV12-3 or TRBV12-4 and TRBJ2-1, with 10 bases identical to TRBD2. J lost 7 bases, V lost 5 bases, and 11 bases had no gene match. This CDR3 has 16 amino acids. CDR3: CASSQRTSGFLNEQFF. The CDR3 coding sequence is TGTGCCAGCAGTCAGCGGACTAGCGGTTTTTTGAATGAGCAGTTCTTC.

J is TRBJ2-5 and V is TRBV28; the match to TRBD1 covers 8 bases. V was pared by 6 bases and J by 4 bases, with 19 bases of the junction left unmatched. The CDR3 has 18 residues. The germline CDR1 and CDR2 sequences are MDHEN and SYDVKM. CDR3 nucleotide sequence: TGTGCCAGCAGACCGACAGGGGCCAGGTTTTTGGGGGGAGAGACCCAGTACTTC. This codes for CASRPTGARFLGGETQYF. Full variable domain (outside the CDR3, taken from reference TRBV28 and TRBJ2-5): DVKVTQSSRYLVKRTGEKVFLECVQDMDHENMFWYRQDPGLGLRLIYFSYDVKMKEKGDIPEGYSVSREKKERFSLILESASTNQTSMYLCASRPTGARFLGGETQYFGPGTRLLVL.

This clonotype was seen a few times. The rearrangement links TRBV4-3 to TRBJ1-2; no definite D call. Per germline, CDR1 LGHNA and CDR2 YSLEER. The germline V and J ends were trimmed by 0 bases and 3 bases, with 11 bases remaining between them. CDR3 length: 15 amino acids. The chain's CDR3 is CASSQDVGRDYGYTF. Written as DNA, the CDR3 is TGCGCCAGCAGCCAAGATGTAGGGCGCGACTATGGCTACACCTTC.

Many counts were recorded for this clonotype. The chain links TRBV12-3 or TRBV12-4 to TRBJ2-1; D is possibly TRBD2 (6 bases). Trimming shortened V by 2 bases and J by 10 bases, and 18 bases separated the two germline ends. The CDR3 has 15 residues. CDR3: CASSLWIVGAGEQFF. DNA for the CDR3: TGTGCCAGCAGTTTATGGATTGTAGGGGCGGGGGAGCAGTTCTTC.

The V call is TRBV6-5, the J call TRBJ2-2; D gene uncertain. Trimming pared 2 bases from V and 7 bases from J, leaving 11 bases between. This CDR3 has 14 amino acids. The germline V gene encodes CDR1 MNHEY and CDR2 SVGAGI. The CDR3 region has the DNA TGTGCCAGCAGTTACGGGCAGCAGGTCGGGGAGCTGTTTTTT. Its translation: CASSYGQQVGELFF.

This clonotype was seen only once. J is TRBJ2-2 and V is TRBV6-1; TRBD2 is a possible D gene (7 bases). This CDR3 is 16 amino acids long. The V and J ends lost 6 bases and 5 bases respectively, with 19 bases between them. Germline CDR1 reads MNHNS; CDR2 reads SASEGT. The CDR3 region has the DNA TGTGCCAGCAGCCGGGGGGCGCAGGGGAGGACCGGGGAGCTGTTTTTT. It specifies CASSRGAQGRTGELFF.

The table lists this clonotype with many counts. The chain has TRBV30 and TRBJ2-3; a weak D match, TRBD2 (6 bases). Germline CDR1 GTSNPN, CDR2 SVGIG (reference sequence). The CDR3 runs to 15 residues. V dropped 6 bases and J dropped 2 bases, with 18 bases sitting between them. The DNA for the CDR3 is TGTGCCTGCAATTTACGGAGGGCCATCACAGATACGCAGTATTTT. It yields the protein CACNLRRAITDTQYF.

CDR3 nucleotide sequence: TGTGCCAGCAGTTACTCGTCCCATGAGGGAGGCACAGATACGCAGTATTTT. Protein sequence: CASSYSSHEGGTDTQYF. The rearrangement links TRBV6-5 to TRBJ2-3, with D possibly being TRBD2 (5 bases). CDR1 and CDR2 from the germline V gene are MNHEY and SVGAGI. V lost 0 bases to trimming and J lost 1 base, with 14 bases between them. The CDR3 is made up of 17 amino acids.

This clonotype was counted a few times. The chain employs TRBV5-1 and TRBJ2-7; 10 nucleotides line up with TRBD2. CDR3 size: 15 residues. Losses at the gene ends were 4 bases for V and 4 bases for J; bases not matched to a gene: 8. The germline V gene has CDR1 SGHRS and CDR2 YFSETQ. In DNA form, the CDR3 reads TGCGCCAGCAGCACTCCGAGCGGGAGGGGGTACGAGCAGTACTTC. Encoded protein: CASSTPSGRGYEQYF. The whole variable domain, filled in from reference TRBV5-1 and TRBJ2-7, reads KAGVTQTPRYLIKTRGQQVTLSCSPISGHRSVSWYQQTPGQGLQFLFEYFSETQRNKGNFPGRFSGRQFSNSRSEMNVSTLELGDSALYLCASSTPSGRGYEQYFGPGTRLTVT.

The CDR3 region has the DNA TGTGCCAGCAGCTTATTGTTTGAAGAAGGGAACTATGGCTACACCTTC. Amino acid sequence: CASSLLFEEGNYGYTF. The chain joins TRBV7-9 to TRBJ1-2; D remains ambiguous. The germline CDR1 and CDR2 sequences are SEHNR and FQNEAQ (reference sequence). The CDR3 consists of 16 residues. Trimming pared 2 bases from V and 2 bases from J, leaving 15 bases between.

This chain links TRBV27 with TRBJ2-5; maybe TRBD2 (6 bases). Trimming removed 5 bases at V and 2 bases at J, with 18 bases between. Germline V lookup: CDR1 MNHEY, CDR2 SMNVEV (reference sequence). The CDR3 runs 16 residues. The CDR3 spells CASSGDGGHPQETQYF. CDR3 sequence (DNA): TGTGCCAGCAGTGGGGACGGAGGGCACCCACAAGAGACCCAGTACTTC.

In its sample, this clonotype was seen a few times. V usage is TRBV20-1 and J usage is TRBJ1-1; D is possibly TRBD1 (5 bases). The CDR3 consists of 14 residues. V shed 1 base and J shed 4 bases, with 13 bases lying between them. Looked up from germline, CDR1 is DFQATT and CDR2 is SNEGSKA (reference sequence). CDR3: CSARGPGGGTEAFF. CDR3 coding DNA: TGCAGTGCTAGAGGCCCCGGGGGGGGCACTGAAGCTTTCTTT.

The gene calls are TRBV24-1 and TRBJ2-3; TRBD2 might be the D (6 bases). In germline, CDR1 is KGHDR, CDR2 SFDVKD. The CDR3 has 15 amino acids. The germline V and J ends were trimmed by 6 bases and 4 bases, with 16 bases remaining between them. As DNA, the CDR3 is TGTGCCACCAGTTTGGGAGGCAAGTATTCAGATACGCAGTATTTT. Its protein product is CATSLGGKYSDTQYF.

This clonotype has more than one count but fewer than ten. The V and J genes are TRBV6-5 and TRBJ1-6, with 11 bases lining up with TRBD1. The CDR3 length is 15 residues. Germline loops: CDR1 MNHEY, CDR2 SVGAGI. The trim removed 2 bases at V and 9 bases at J, leaving 3 bases unmatched. CDR3 sequence (DNA): TGTGCCAGCAGTTACGGGGACAGGGGGGCTTCACCCCTCCACTTT. Residues: CASSYGDRGASPLHF.

This chain connects TRBV28 to TRBJ2-7; 10 nucleotides align to TRBD2. The CDR3 is 21 amino acids. The V gene end was trimmed by 5 bases and the J gene end by 4 bases; junction bases not matched to a gene: 26. The V gene's germline CDR1 is MDHEN and CDR2 SYDVKM. The CDR3 DNA sequence: TGTGCCAGCAGTCTCCCGGTGGGGCTAGCGGGAGTTTGGGGGGGCGGGTACGAGCAGTACTTC. Translation gives CASSLPVGLAGVWGGGYEQYF.

This clonotype occurred a few times. The CDR3 bases are TGTGCCAGTAGTAGGGACCAATTCTACGAGCAGTACTTC. This encodes CASSRDQFYEQYF. The chain employs TRBV19 and TRBJ2-7; D is perhaps TRBD1 or TRBD2 (5 bases each). Trimming cost V 4 bases and J 3 bases, with 10 bases left between them. The CDR3 has 13 amino acids. Germline CDR1 is LNHDA and CDR2 is SQIVND (reference sequence). Drawing the rest from reference TRBV19 and TRBJ2-7, the complete variable domain is DGGITQSPKYLFRKEGQNVTLSCEQNLNHDAMYWYRQDPGQGLRLIYYSQIVNDFQKGDIAEGYSVSREKKESFPLTVTSAQKNPTAFYLCASSRDQFYEQYFGPGTRLTVT.

The chain employs TRBV11-2 and TRBJ2-2; D gene ambiguous. The V gene's germline CDR1 is SGHAT and CDR2 FQNNGV. The CDR3 extends over 13 amino acids. Trimming took 2 bases from V and 6 from J, leaving 7 bases between them. CDR3 DNA: TGTGCCAGCAGCTTATTGGTCGCCGGGGAGCTGTTTTTT. Encoded protein: CASSLLVAGELFF.

This clonotype was seen many times. The V call is TRBV30, the J call TRBJ2-3; TRBD2 is a possible D gene (9 bases). V was trimmed by 4 bases and J by 2 bases, leaving 25 bases between them. The CDR3 is made up of 18 amino acids. Germline CDR1 is GTSNPN and CDR2 is SVGIG (reference sequence). CDR3 amino acids: CAWNPTGDKREVTDTQYF. The CDR3 nucleotides read TGTGCCTGGAACCCGACAGGGGATAAGCGGGAGGTCACAGATACGCAGTATTTT.

This clonotype has a handful of counts. The gene calls are TRBV7-9 and TRBJ2-5, with D possibly called TRBD1 or TRBD2 (5 bases each). The CDR3 is made up of 11 amino acids. The V end was cut by 5 bases, the J end by 12 bases, with 13 bases between. CDR1 is SEHNR, CDR2 FQNEAQ, per germline (reference sequence). The chain's CDR3 is CASSTTEGKYF. Written as DNA, the CDR3 is TGTGCCAGCAGCACGACCGAGGGGAAGTACTTC.

This clonotype was seen at least ten times. The rearrangement uses TRBV7-2 and TRBJ2-2; maybe TRBD2 (6 bases). The CDR3 covers 17 residues. Trimming cost V 3 bases and J 3 bases, with 17 bases left between them. Germline CDR1 reads SGHTA; CDR2 reads FQGNSA. The DNA of the CDR3 is TGTGCCAGCAGCTTTGGCGGGACCCACCCCCACACCGGGGAGCTGTTTTTT. Translating gives CASSFGGTHPHTGELFF.